A selection of T cell receptor beta chains follows, all from one sample in a study of metastatic and nonmetastatic thyroid tumors. With MiXCR, TCRdb reprocessed the PCR reads. The sample shows 30,000 to 40,000 clones, roughly 29% of them seen only once. Sequenced input: blood. Source of these receptors: a female donor with papillary thyroid cancer or a benign thyroid nodule (not recorded which). Some clones in this sample may be carry-over from other donors' samples. The CDR3 runs from the conserved cysteine through the conserved F or W. A D gene is named only where the DNA matches it firmly. Expanded clones are given a class, and other clones once, few, many or no size at all.

size	D	V	J	DNA	CDR3
many	-	TRBV10-1	TRBJ1-2	TGCGCCAGCAGTGCAGGCCTTAACTATGGCTACACCTTC	CASSAGLNYGYTF
many	-	TRBV7-3	TRBJ1-6	TGTGCCAGCAGCTTAACTGGGGGAAATAATTCACCCCTCCACTTT	CASSLTGGNNSPLHF
medium-sized	TRBD1	TRBV4-1	TRBJ1-6	TGCGCCAGCAGTCCAGGGGGGGTTTGGCCCAATTCACCCCTCCACTTT	CASSPGGVWPNSPLHF
-	TRBD2	TRBV9	TRBJ2-7	TGTGCCAGCAGACCATGGGGGGGCTCCTACGAGCAGTACTTC	CASRPWGGSYEQYF
few	-	TRBV25-1	TRBJ1-6	TGTGCCAGCAGGGCCCCCCCTGACTGGCGCGATTCACCCCTCCACTTT	CASRAPPDWRDSPLHF
many	TRBD2	TRBV13	TRBJ2-3	TGTGCCAGCAGCGAAACCACTGTGGGACTAGCGGGGGCCCTAACAGATACGCAGTATTTT	CASSETTVGLAGALTDTQYF
many	-	TRBV29-1	TRBJ2-2	TGCAGCGTTGAAGTTAATACCGGGGAGCTGTTTTTT	CSVEVNTGELFF
once	TRBD2	TRBV5-1	TRBJ2-1	TGCGCCAGCAGCTTTAGTGCGGGAGGGCTCAATGAGCAGTTCTTC	CASSFSAGGLNEQFF
-	TRBD1	TRBV11-2	TRBJ1-4	TGTGCCAGCAGCTTTGGACAGGGCTCTAATGAAAAACTGTTTTTT	CASSFGQGSNEKLFF
-	-	TRBV4-2	TRBJ1-2	TGTGCCAGCAGCCAAGAAAGGACCTTCGACTATGGCTACACCTTC	CASSQERTFDYGYTF
-	-	TRBV27	TRBJ1-2	TGTGCCAGCAGTACTCGGGGGTTTGGCTACACCTTC	CASSTRGFGYTF
-	-	TRBV11-3	TRBJ2-1	TGTGCCAGCAGCCTTGACTCTGACAATGAGCAGTTCTTC	CASSLDSDNEQFF
medium-sized	-	TRBV2	TRBJ2-7	TGTGCCAGCAGGGGGGGGCAGCACGAGCAGTACTTC	CASRGGQHEQYF